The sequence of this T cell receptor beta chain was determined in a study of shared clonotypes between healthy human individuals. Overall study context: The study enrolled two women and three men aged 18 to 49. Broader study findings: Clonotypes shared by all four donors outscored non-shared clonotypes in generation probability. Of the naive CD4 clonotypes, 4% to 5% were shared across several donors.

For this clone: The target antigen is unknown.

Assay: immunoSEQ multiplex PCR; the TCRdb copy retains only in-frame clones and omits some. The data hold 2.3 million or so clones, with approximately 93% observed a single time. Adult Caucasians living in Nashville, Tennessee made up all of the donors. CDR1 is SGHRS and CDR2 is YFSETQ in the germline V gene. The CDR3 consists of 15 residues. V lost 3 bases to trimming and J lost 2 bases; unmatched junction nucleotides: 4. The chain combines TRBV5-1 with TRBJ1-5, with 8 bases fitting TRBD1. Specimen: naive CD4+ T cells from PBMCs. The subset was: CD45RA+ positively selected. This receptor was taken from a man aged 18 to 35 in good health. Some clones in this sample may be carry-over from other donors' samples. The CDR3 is CASSSGQGGNQPQHF. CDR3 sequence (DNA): TGCGCCAGCAGCTCCGGACAGGGTGGCAATCAGCCCCAGCATTTT.